This TCR beta chain was retrieved from a study of control samples from healthy donors and cancer patients. The CDR3 length is 14 residues. CDR1 is SGHTA, CDR2 FQGNSA, per germline. The V and J ends lost 5 bases and 4 bases, in that order; junction bases with no gene match: 4. The repertoire was sequenced with immunoSEQ multiplex PCR; TCRdb's copy has only in-frame clones and lacks some. The sample includes over 100,000 clones, about nine tenths of them seen just once. V is TRBV7-2 and J is TRBJ2-7, with 11 bases identical to TRBD1. Sequencing was carried out using blood. The TCR comes from a human donor in good health. The donor label of this sample is uncertain. In nucleotides, the CDR3 is TGTGCCAGCAGCCCCGGGACAGGGGGTTACGAGCAGTACTTC. It yields the protein CASSPGTGGYEQYF.